These 8 T cell receptor beta chains came from one sample sequenced in a study of CD8 T cells in ankylosing spondylitis (dated by TCRdb to 2016 to 2017). Libraries were prepared through 5' RACE. Sequencing relied on an Illumina HiSeq 2500. TCRdb reprocessed the public reads (quality trimming at Q25 with fastp, clone calling with MiXCR) and kept in-frame beta chains. Entries are consolidated by CDR3 protein sequence, retaining the most common genes and DNA. The sample table records approximately 290,000 distinct CDR3 sequences; less than 25% of these occur just once. The ten largest account for 3.5% of the sample. Sequences were obtained from blood, either unsorted or a sorted T cell fraction (not recorded which). Receptors were obtained from a female donor with ankylosing spondylitis or in good health (not recorded which).

The chain has TRBV5-1 and TRBJ1-1; no firm D call. Between the trimmed V and J ends, which lost 0 bases and 3 bases, there was a span of 12 bases. This CDR3 region has 15 residues. In germline, CDR1 is SGHRS, CDR2 YFSETQ. CDR3 loop: CASSLEGGGYTEAFF. The CDR3, as DNA: TGCGCCAGCAGCTTGGAAGGCGGCGGGTACACTGAAGCTTTCTTT.

The rearrangement joins TRBV11-2 to TRBJ1-5; 8 bases agree with TRBD1. Trimming at V came to 2 bases and at J to 4 bases, leaving 4 bases not matched to a gene. The CDR3 spans 15 residues. Germline V gene lookup returns CDR1 SGHAT and CDR2 FQNNGV. CDR3 DNA sequence: TGTGCCAGCAGCTTATCAGGGGGCGAGAATCAGCCCCAGCATTTT. This sequence encodes CASSLSGGENQPQHF.

The V call is TRBV7-9, the J call TRBJ2-1; 11 bases align to TRBD1. With V trimmed by 4 bases and J by 8 bases, 7 bases remained unmatched. Germline lookup yields CDR1 SEHNR and CDR2 FQNEAQ (reference sequence). This CDR3 is 15 amino acids long. The CDR3 here is CASSYVGTGGDEQFF. CDR3 bases: TGTGCCAGCAGCTATGTAGGGACAGGGGGTGATGAGCAGTTCTTC.

This clonotype was detected only a few times. V gene TRBV6-2 or TRBV6-3 combines with J gene TRBJ2-1; D might be TRBD1 (5 bases). Looked up from germline, CDR1 is MNHEY and CDR2 is SVGEGT. V was clipped by 5 bases and J by 4 bases, with 15 bases between them. The CDR3 runs to 15 residues. The CDR3: CASSHKLGVYNEQFF. For the CDR3, the DNA is TGTGCCAGCAGTCACAAGCTAGGGGTATACAATGAGCAGTTCTTC.

This clonotype was seen more than once but under ten times. V gene TRBV7-9 combines with J gene TRBJ1-4; D not resolved. The CDR3 covers 14 residues. Trimming stripped 1 base from V and 0 bases from J, with 3 bases between. Germline assignment: CDR1 SEHNR and CDR2 FQNEAQ (reference sequence). CDR3 region: CASSLDSTNEKLFF. The CDR3 nucleotides read TGTGCCAGCAGCTTAGACTCAACTAATGAAAAACTGTTTTTT.

There are many counts of this clonotype. The chain combines TRBV6-5 with TRBJ2-7, with 7 bases matching TRBD2. Losses at the gene ends were 10 bases for V and 5 bases for J; bases not matched to a gene: 8. Germline CDR1 reads MNHEY; CDR2 reads SVGAGI. The CDR3 extends over 12 amino acids. The CDR3 DNA reads as TGTGCCACGGGAGGAGATGTGGACGAGCAGTACTTC. It is translated as CATGGDVDEQYF.

V is TRBV7-9 and J is TRBJ1-1; no clear D gene. This CDR3 region has 12 residues. V gave up 7 bases and J gave up 4 bases, with 10 bases separating them. CDR1 is SEHNR and CDR2 is FQNEAQ in the germline V gene (reference sequence). The CDR3 sequence is CASTPGSTEAFF. DNA of the CDR3: TGTGCCAGCACCCCCGGAAGCACTGAAGCTTTCTTT.

This sequence joins TRBV10-3 and TRBJ2-2; D is undetermined. The CDR3 extends over 13 amino acids. Germline-derived CDR1 and CDR2 are ENHRY and SYGVKD. V was shortened by 10 bases and J by 1 base, with 10 bases between the two germline ends. The CDR3 sequence is CATIEGNTGELFF. CDR3 DNA sequence: TGTGCCACCATAGAAGGGAACACCGGGGAGCTGTTTTTT.